This TCR beta chain was identified during a study of blood T cells in healthy people across ages. J gave up 4 bases and V 5 bases, and 6 bases lay outside the gene matches. Germline V lookup: CDR1 SNHLY, CDR2 FYNNEI. The CDR3 runs 16 residues. A second PCR, run for about 7 to 11 cycles, used a sample-barcoded 5' primer plus a J-beta primer mix. In TCRdb, the 5' RACE reads were re-called with MiXCR into one record per CDR3 protein. The sample holds 1.5 million to 2 million distinct CDR3 sequences, 28% seen once. The clonotype was recovered from a woman aged 25 to 39 in good health. The V and J genes are TRBV2 and TRBJ2-3; 13 nucleotides match TRBD2. The material sequenced was blood. CDR3 residues: CASSSSTSGGSDTQYF. CDR3 bases: TGTGCCAGCAGTTCATCGACTAGCGGGGGGTCAGATACGCAGTATTTT.